Detailed here is one TCR beta chain. These data originate in a study of blood T cell repertoires in COVID-19. Across the study: Some COVID-19 samples were acute and others convalescent; all came from the United States, Italy and Spain.

Here immunoSEQ multiplex PCR was the method, and the copy in TCRdb shows in-frame clones only, minus some. The repertoire holds some 150,000 clones, with over 75% as singletons. With 4 bases clipped from V and 6 bases from J, the junction kept 3 bases outside the gene matches. Per the germline V gene, CDR1 is LGHDT and CDR2 is YNNKEL (reference sequence). CDR3 size: 15 residues. The specimen sequenced was peripheral blood. The sequence was obtained from a human donor in a cohort sampled during active COVID-19. The V call is TRBV3-1 (or the pseudogene TRBV3-2), the J call TRBJ2-2; 12 bases align to TRBD2. The CDR3 reads CASSRTSGDPGELFF. For the CDR3, the DNA is TGTGCCAGCAGCCGGACTAGCGGGGATCCCGGGGAGCTGTTTTTT.